The entry below describes one T cell receptor beta chain. Here immunoSEQ multiplex PCR was the method, and the copy in TCRdb shows in-frame clones only, minus some. The sample shows 1.4 million to 1.5 million clones, around 95% of them seen only once. This sample was included in a study of shared clonotypes between healthy human individuals. All donors qualified as healthy HIV-negative adults and had experienced no recent acute infections or vaccinations. With 6 bases clipped from V and 0 bases from J, the junction kept 10 bases outside the gene matches. The germline CDR1 and CDR2 sequences are MDHEN and SYDVKM. This CDR3 is built from 16 residues.

This clonotype was sampled from a man aged 25-40 years in good health. The chain couples TRBV28 to TRBJ2-7, with 8 bases aligning to TRBD1. Sequencing was done on a sample of naive CD4+ T cells sorted from blood. The subset was: CD45RA+ positively selected. The CDR3 coding sequence is TGTGCCAGCAGCTCTTACACCGGGACAGGCTCCTACGAGCAGTACTTC. Amino acids: CASSSYTGTGSYEQYF.